The T cell receptor (beta chain) described here comes from a study of cytomegalovirus exposure and HLA in healthy donors. The PCR employed 60 Vbeta primers together with 13 Jbeta primers. Sequencing was performed with immunoSEQ multiplex PCR; in TCRdb, only in-frame clones are kept and a portion is missing. The sample holds about 150,000 clones, around 79% seen once. Germline V gene lookup returns CDR1 MNHNS and CDR2 SASEGT. The V end lost 7 bases, the J end lost 4 bases, and 16 bases lay between the germline ends. The CDR3 has 14 residues. The clonotype comes from a man younger than 35 in good health and CMV-seronegative. The chain joins TRBV6-1 to TRBJ1-1; no firm D call. The sample comprised PBMCs. CDR3 coding DNA: TGTGCCAGCAACCGAGGGCCTCCCTCCACTGAAGCTTTCTTT. Its protein is CASNRGPPSTEAFF.